This TCR beta chain was found in a study of beta chain features in type 1 diabetes. CDR1 PRHDT and CDR2 FYEKMQ come from the germline V gene (reference sequence). This CDR3 is built from 16 residues. Remarks on this clone: One end of the junction does not line up with germline, which may come from a read error.

Sequenced material consisted of expressed TCRB transcripts (all of the isolated RNA was reverse transcribed). Assay used: immunoSEQ multiplex PCR; TCRdb lists only in-frame clones, some missing. This sample has under 450,000 clones; around 14% occur once, and the top ten carry less than 0.04%. The clonotype originates from a man younger than 40 in good health. The chain joins TRBV13 to TRBJ2-1, with TRBD2 identical over 8 bases. Sequences were obtained from naive CD4+ T cells from blood. CDR3 in DNA: TGTGCCAGCAGCCTAGGTAGATGGACTAGCAACAATGAGCAGTTCTTC. Translation gives CASSLGRWTSNNEQFF. Based on the CDR3 plus reference TRBV13 and TRBJ2-1, the full variable domain is AAGVIQSPRHLIKEKRETATLKCYPIPRHDTVYWYQQGPGQDPQFLISFYEKMQSDKGSIPDRFSAQQFSDYHSELNMSSLELGDSALYFCASSLGRWTSNNEQFFGPGTRLTVL.